This TCR beta chain was captured by sequencing in a study of blood T cell repertoires in COVID-19. Across the study: The United States, Italy and Spain provided the acute and convalescent COVID-19 samples.

Per the germline V gene, CDR1 is SGHTA and CDR2 is FQGNSA. The germline V and J ends were trimmed by 7 bases and 3 bases, with 12 bases remaining between them. This CDR3 region has 13 residues. Clones were read by immunoSEQ multiplex PCR, and TCRdb kept only the in-frame ones, dropping some. The sample lists around 43,000 clones; approximately 89% were seen once. This chain connects TRBV7-2 to TRBJ1-1; unclear D gene. The sequenced sample consisted of peripheral blood. This TCR was sampled from a woman in her sixties or seventies with acute or convalescent COVID-19. As DNA, the CDR3 is TGTGCCAGCACCTCGGGGTACGACACTGAAGCTTTCTTT. It encodes CASTSGYDTEAFF.